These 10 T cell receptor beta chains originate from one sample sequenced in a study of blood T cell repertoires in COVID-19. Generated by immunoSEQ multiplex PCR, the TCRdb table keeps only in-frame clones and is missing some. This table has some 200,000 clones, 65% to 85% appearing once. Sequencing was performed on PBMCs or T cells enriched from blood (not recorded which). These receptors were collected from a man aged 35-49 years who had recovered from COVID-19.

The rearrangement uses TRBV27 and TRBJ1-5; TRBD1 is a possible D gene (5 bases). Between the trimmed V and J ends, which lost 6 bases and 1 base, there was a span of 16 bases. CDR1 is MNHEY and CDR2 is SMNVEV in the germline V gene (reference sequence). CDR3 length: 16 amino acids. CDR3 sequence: CASSRLGVVSNQPQHF. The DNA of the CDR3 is TGTGCCAGCAGCCGACTAGGGGTGGTGAGCAATCAGCCCCAGCATTTT.

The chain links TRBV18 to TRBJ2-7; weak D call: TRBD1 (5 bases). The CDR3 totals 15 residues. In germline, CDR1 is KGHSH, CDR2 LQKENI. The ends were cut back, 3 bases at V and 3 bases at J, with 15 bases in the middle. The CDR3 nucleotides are TGTGCCAGCTCACCGACAGTAGGGGCTATCTACGAGCAGTACTTC. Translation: CASSPTVGAIYEQYF.

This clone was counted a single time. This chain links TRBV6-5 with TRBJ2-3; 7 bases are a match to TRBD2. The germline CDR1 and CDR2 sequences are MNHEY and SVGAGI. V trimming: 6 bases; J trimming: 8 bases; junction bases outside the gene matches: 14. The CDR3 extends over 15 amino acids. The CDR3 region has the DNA TGTGCCAGCAGCCCCGCGAGCGGGGAATTTGGTACGCAGTATTTT. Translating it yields CASSPASGEFGTQYF.

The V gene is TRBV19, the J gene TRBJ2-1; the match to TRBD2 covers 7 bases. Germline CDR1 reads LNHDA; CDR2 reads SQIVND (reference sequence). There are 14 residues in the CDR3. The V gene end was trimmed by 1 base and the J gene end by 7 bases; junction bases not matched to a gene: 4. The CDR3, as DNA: TGTGCCAGTAGTATAGCGGGGGGTCAGAATGAGCAGTTCTTC. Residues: CASSIAGGQNEQFF.

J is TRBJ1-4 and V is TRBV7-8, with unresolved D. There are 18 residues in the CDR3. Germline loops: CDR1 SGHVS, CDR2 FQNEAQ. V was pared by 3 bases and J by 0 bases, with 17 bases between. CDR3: CASSFSRFMRATNEKLFF. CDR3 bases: TGTGCCAGCAGCTTCTCCAGGTTTATGCGGGCAACTAATGAAAAACTGTTTTTT.

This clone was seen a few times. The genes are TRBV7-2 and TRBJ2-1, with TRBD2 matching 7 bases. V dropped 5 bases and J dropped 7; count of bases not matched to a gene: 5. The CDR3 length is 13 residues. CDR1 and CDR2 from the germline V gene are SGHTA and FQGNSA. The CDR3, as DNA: TGTGCCAGCAGCCAGACGCGGGGGAATGAGCAGTTCTTC. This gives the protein CASSQTRGNEQFF. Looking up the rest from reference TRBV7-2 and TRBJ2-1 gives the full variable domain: GAGVSQSPSNKVTEKGKDVELRCDPISGHTALYWYRQSLGQGLEFLIYFQGNSAPDKSGLPSDRFSAERTGGSVSTLTIQRTQQEDSAVYLCASSQTRGNEQFFGPGTRLTVL.

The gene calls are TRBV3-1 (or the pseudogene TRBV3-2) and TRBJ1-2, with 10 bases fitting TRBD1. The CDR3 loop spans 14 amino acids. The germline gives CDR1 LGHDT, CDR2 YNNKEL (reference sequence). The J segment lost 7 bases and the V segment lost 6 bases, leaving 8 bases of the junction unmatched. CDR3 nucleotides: TGTGCCAGCAGACAGACAGGGGGCGCGGGTGGCTACACCTTC. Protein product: CASRQTGGAGGYTF.

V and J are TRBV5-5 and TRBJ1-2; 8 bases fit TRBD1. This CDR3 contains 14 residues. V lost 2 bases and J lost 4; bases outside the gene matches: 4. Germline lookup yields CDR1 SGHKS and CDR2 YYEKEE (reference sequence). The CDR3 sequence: CASSFTGGSYGYTF. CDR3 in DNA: TGTGCCAGCAGCTTCACAGGGGGTTCCTATGGCTACACCTTC.

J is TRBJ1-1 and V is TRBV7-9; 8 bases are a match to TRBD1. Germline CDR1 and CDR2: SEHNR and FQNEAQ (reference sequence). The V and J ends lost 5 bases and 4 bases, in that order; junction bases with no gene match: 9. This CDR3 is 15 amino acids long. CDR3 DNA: TGTGCCAGCAGCCGTCGGACAGGGCGTACCACTGAAGCTTTCTTT. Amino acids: CASSRRTGRTTEAFF.

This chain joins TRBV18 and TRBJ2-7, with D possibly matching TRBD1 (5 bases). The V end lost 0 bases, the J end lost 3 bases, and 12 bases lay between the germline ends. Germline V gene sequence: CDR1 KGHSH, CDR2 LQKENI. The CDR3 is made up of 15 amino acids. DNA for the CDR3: TGTGCCAGCTCACCACCCACCCACAGGAACTACGAGCAGTACTTC. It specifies CASSPPTHRNYEQYF.